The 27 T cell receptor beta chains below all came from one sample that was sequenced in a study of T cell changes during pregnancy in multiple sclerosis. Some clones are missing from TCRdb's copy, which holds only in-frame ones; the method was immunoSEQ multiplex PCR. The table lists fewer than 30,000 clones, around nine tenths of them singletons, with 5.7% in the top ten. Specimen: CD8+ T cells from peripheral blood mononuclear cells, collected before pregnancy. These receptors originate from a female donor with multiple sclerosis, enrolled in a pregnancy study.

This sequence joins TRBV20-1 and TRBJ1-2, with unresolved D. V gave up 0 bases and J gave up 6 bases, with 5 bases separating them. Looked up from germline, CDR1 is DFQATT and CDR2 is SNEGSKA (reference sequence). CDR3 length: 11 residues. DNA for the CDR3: TGCAGTGCTAGAGATCAGGATGGCTACACCTTC. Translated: CSARDQDGYTF.

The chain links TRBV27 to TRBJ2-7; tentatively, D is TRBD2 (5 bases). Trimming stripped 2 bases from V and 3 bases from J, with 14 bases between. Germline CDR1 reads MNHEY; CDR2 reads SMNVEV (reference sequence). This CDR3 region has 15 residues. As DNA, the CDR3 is TGTGCCAGCAGTTTAGCTGGCAGCGGCCTCTACGAGCAGTACTTC. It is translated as CASSLAGSGLYEQYF.

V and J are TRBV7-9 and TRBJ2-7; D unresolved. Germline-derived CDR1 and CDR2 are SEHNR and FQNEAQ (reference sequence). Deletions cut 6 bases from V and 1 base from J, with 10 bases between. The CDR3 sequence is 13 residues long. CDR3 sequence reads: CASSRIGSYEQYF. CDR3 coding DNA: TGTGCCAGCAGTCGTATCGGTTCCTACGAGCAGTACTTC.

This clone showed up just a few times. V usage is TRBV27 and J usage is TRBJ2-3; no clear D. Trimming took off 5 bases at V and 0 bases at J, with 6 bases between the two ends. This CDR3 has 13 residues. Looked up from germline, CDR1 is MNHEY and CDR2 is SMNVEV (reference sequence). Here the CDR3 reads CASSPYSTDTQYF. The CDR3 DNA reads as TGTGCCAGCAGTCCCTATAGCACAGATACGCAGTATTTT.

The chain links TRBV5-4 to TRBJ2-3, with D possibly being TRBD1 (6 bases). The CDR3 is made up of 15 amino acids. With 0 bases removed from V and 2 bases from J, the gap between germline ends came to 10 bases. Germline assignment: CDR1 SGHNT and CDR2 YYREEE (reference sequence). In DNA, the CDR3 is TGTGCCAGCAGCTTGGTCGGACAGCACACAGATACGCAGTATTTT. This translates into CASSLVGQHTDTQYF.

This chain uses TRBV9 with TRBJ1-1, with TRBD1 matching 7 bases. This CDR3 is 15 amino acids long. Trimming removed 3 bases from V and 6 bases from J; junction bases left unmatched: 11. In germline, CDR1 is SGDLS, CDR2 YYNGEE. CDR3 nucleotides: TGTGCCAGCAGCGGAGACAGGGATTGGGGGGCTGAAGCTTTCTTT. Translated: CASSGDRDWGAEAFF.

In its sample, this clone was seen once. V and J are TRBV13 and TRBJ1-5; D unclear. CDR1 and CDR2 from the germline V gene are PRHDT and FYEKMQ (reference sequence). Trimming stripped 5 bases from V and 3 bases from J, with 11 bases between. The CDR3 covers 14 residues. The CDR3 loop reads CASSTWALNQPQHF. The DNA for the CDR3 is TGTGCCAGCAGCACGTGGGCCCTCAATCAGCCCCAGCATTTT.

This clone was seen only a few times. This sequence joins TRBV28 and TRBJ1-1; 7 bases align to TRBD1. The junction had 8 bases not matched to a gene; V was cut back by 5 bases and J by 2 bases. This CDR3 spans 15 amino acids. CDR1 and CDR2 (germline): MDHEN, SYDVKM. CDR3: CASSPWDRSNTEAFF. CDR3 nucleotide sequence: TGTGCCAGCAGTCCCTGGGACAGATCTAACACTGAAGCTTTCTTT.

DNA of the CDR3: TGTGCCAGCAGCGACAGGGAAAAGGATGGCTACACCTTC. Encoded protein: CASSDREKDGYTF. V gene TRBV7-9 combines with J gene TRBJ1-2; 7 positions match TRBD1. The germline CDR1 and CDR2 sequences are SEHNR and FQNEAQ (reference sequence). This CDR3 contains 13 residues. V shed 5 bases, J shed 6 bases, and the junction held 6 bases outside the gene matches. Together with reference TRBV7-9 and TRBJ1-2, the CDR3 gives the full variable domain: DTGVSQNPRHKITKRGQNVTFRCDPISEHNRLYWYRQTLGQGPEFLTYFQNEAQLEKSRLLSDRFSAERPKGSFSTLEIQRTEQGDSAMYLCASSDREKDGYTFGSGTRLTVV.

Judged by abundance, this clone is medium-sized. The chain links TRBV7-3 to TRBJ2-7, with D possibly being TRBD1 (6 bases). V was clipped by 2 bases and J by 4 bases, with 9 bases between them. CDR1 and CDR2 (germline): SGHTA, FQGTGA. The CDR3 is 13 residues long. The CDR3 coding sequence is TGTGCCAGCAGCTTAGATCAGGGGTACGAGCAGTACTTC. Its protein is CASSLDQGYEQYF.

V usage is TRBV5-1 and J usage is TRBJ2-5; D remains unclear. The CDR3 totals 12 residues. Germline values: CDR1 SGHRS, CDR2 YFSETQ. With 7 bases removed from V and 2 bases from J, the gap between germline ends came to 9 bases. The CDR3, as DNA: TGCGCCAGCTCTCCCCTACAAGAGACCCAGTACTTC. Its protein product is CASSPLQETQYF. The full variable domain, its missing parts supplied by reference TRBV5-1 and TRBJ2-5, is KAGVTQTPRYLIKTRGQQVTLSCSPISGHRSVSWYQQTPGQGLQFLFEYFSETQRNKGNFPGRFSGRQFSNSRSEMNVSTLELGDSALYLCASSPLQETQYFGPGTRLLVL.

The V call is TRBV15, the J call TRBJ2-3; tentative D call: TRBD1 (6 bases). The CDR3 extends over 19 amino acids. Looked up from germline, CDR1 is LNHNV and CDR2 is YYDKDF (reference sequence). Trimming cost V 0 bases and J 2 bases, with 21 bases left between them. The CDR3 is CATSREKLRTDLYTDTQYF. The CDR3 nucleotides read TGTGCCACCAGCAGAGAAAAACTCCGGACAGACCTATACACAGATACGCAGTATTTT.

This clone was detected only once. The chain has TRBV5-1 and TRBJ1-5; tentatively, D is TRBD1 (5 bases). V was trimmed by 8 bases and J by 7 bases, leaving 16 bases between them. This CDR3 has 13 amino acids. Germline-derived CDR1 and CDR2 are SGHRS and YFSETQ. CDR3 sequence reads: CASSGGWWQPQHF. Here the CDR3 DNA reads TGCGCCAGTTCTGGGGGGTGGTGGCAGCCCCAGCATTTT.

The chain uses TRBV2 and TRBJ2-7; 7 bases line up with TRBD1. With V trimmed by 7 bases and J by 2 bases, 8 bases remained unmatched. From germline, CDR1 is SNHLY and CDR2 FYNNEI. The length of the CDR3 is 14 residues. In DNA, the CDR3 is TGTGCCAGCACCTCCAGGGGGTCAACCTACGAGCAGTACTTC. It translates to CASTSRGSTYEQYF.

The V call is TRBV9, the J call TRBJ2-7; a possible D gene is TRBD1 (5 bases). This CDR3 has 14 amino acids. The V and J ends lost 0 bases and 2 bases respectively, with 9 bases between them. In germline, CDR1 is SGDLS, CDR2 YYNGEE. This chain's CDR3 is CASSVAGQAYEQYF. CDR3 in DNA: TGTGCCAGCAGCGTAGCAGGACAAGCCTACGAGCAGTACTTC.

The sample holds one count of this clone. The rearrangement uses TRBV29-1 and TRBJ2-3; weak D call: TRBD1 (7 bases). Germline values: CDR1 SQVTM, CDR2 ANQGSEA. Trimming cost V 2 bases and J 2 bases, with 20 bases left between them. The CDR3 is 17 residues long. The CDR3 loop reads CSVEPTQGGAATDTQYF. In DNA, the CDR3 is TGCAGCGTTGAACCCACCCAGGGGGGCGCGGCCACAGATACGCAGTATTTT.

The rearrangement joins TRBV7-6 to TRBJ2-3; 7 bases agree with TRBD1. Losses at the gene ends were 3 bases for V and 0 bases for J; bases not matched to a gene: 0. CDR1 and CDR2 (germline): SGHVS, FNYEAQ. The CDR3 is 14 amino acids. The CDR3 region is CASSLTGSTDTQYF. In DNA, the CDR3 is TGTGCCAGCAGCTTGACAGGGAGCACAGATACGCAGTATTTT.

The CDR3 DNA follows: TGTGCCAGCAGTAGGGGACAGGACACAGATACGCAGTATTTT. It codes for CASSRGQDTDTQYF. The chain joins TRBV6-4 to TRBJ2-3; 8 bases align to TRBD1. This CDR3 is built from 14 residues. Losses at the gene ends were 5 bases for V and 2 bases for J; bases not matched to a gene: 3. Per germline, CDR1 MRHNA and CDR2 SNTAGT.

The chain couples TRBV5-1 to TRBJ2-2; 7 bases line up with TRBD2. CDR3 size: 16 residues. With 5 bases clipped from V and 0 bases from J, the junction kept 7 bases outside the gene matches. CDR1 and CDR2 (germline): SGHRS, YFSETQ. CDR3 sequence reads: CASRSSGATNTGELFF. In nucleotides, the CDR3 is TGCGCCAGCAGGTCCAGCGGGGCTACGAACACCGGGGAGCTGTTTTTT.

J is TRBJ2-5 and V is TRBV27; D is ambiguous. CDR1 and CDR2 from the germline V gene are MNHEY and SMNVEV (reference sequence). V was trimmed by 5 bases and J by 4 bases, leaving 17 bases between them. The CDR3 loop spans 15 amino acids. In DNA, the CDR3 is TGTGCCAGCAGTAAAACGCAGCGCCAAGGAGAGACCCAGTACTTC. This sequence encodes CASSKTQRQGETQYF.

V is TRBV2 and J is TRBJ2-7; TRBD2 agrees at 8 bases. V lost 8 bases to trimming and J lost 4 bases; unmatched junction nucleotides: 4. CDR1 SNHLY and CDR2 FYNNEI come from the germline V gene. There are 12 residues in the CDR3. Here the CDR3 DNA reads TGTGCCAGCCGGGGGGGGTCATACGAGCAGTACTTC. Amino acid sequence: CASRGGSYEQYF. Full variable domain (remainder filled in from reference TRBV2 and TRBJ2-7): EPEVTQTPSHQVTQMGQEVILRCVPISNHLYFYWYRQILGQKVEFLVSFYNNEISEKSEIFDDQFSVERPDGSNFTLKIRSTKLEDSAMYFCASRGGSYEQYFGPGTRLTVT.

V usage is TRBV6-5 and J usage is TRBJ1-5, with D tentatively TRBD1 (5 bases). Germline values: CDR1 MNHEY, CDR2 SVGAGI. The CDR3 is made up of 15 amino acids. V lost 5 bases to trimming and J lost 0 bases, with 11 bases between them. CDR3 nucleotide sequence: TGTGCCAGCAGTCCACAGGTGTATAGCAATCAGCCCCAGCATTTT. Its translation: CASSPQVYSNQPQHF.

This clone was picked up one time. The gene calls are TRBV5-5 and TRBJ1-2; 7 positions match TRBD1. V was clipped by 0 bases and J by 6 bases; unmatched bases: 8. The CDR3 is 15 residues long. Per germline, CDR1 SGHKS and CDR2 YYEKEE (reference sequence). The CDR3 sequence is CASSLGDSYNNGYTF. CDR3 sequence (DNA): TGTGCCAGCAGCTTGGGGGACAGCTACAACAATGGCTACACCTTC.

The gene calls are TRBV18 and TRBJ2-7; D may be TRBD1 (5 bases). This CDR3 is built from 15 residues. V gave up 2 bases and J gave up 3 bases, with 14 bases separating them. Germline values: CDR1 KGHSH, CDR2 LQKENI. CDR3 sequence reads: CASSPATGVLYEQYF. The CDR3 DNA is TGTGCCAGCTCACCAGCAACAGGCGTCCTCTACGAGCAGTACTTC.

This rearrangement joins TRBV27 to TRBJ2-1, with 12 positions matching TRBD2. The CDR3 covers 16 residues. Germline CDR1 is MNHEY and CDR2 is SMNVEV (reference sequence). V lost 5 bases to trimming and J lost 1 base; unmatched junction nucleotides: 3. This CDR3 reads CASSPGTSGSYNEQFF. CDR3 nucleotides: TGTGCCAGCAGTCCGGGGACTAGCGGGTCCTACAATGAGCAGTTCTTC.

The CDR3 DNA reads TGTGCCAGCAGGCCGGGGGATAACACTGAAGCTTTCTTT. This encodes CASRPGDNTEAFF. This rearrangement joins TRBV7-8 to TRBJ1-1, with TRBD1 as a possible D gene (5 bases). CDR1 is SGHVS, CDR2 FQNEAQ, per germline. The length of the CDR3 is 13 residues. Trimming shortened V by 6 bases and J by 2 bases, and 10 bases separated the two germline ends.

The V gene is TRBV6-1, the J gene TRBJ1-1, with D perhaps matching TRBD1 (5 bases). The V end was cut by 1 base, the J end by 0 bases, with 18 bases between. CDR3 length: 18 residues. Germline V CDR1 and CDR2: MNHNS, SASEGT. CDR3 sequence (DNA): TGTGCCAGCAGTGAAGGAACGGGGGGGGTTGGGGTGAACACTGAAGCTTTCTTT. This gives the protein CASSEGTGGVGVNTEAFF.